These 30 T cell receptor beta chains were all obtained from the same sample, sequenced in a study of blood T cell repertoires in COVID-19 (TCRdb year 2020). The library was generated by the immunoSEQ multiplex PCR assay. The table comes from immuneACCESS by way of TCRdb, which keeps in-frame sequences with V and J called. Part of the clones is missing from these tables; in studies checked, under half for an unresolved V gene and the rest for unknown reasons. The sample table shows around 120,000 clones, and 90% are seen once. Around 4.1% of the sample is held by the ten biggest clonotypes. What was sequenced was peripheral blood. Source of these receptors: a woman in her sixties or seventies with COVID-19, enrolled during active disease.

The CDR3 protein is CAWSVRRGPGQPQHF. The CDR3 DNA reads TGTGCCTGGAGTGTCCGGAGGGGGCCCGGTCAGCCCCAGCATTTT. The V gene is TRBV30, the J gene TRBJ1-5; 7 nucleotides align to TRBD1. CDR3 length equals 15 residues. Trimming at V came to 0 bases and at J to 6 bases, leaving 8 bases not matched to a gene. Germline CDR1 reads GTSNPN; CDR2 reads SVGIG (reference sequence).

The DNA for the CDR3 is TGTGCCAGCAGTTACGGGCAGGGTATAGATACGCAGTATTTT. Translation gives CASSYGQGIDTQYF. V is TRBV6-5 and J is TRBJ2-3, with D tentatively TRBD1 (5 bases). The CDR3 totals 14 residues. Trimming left V 2 bases short and J 5 bases short, with 11 bases between. CDR1 is MNHEY and CDR2 is SVGAGI in the germline V gene.

The chain links TRBV2 to TRBJ1-1, with D possibly being TRBD1 (5 bases). The CDR3 sequence is 18 residues long. Germline CDR1 reads SNHLY; CDR2 reads FYNNEI. The V end lost 1 base, the J end lost 0 bases, and 18 bases lay between the germline ends. Here the CDR3 reads CASSEVVGAGGVNTEAFF. DNA of the CDR3: TGTGCCAGCAGTGAAGTAGTTGGGGCAGGAGGGGTGAACACTGAAGCTTTCTTT. The full variable domain, completed using reference TRBV2 and TRBJ1-1, is EPEVTQTPSHQVTQMGQEVILRCVPISNHLYFYWYRQILGQKVEFLVSFYNNEISEKSEIFDDQFSVERPDGSNFTLKIRSTKLEDSAMYFCASSEVVGAGGVNTEAFFGQGTRLTVV.

The rearrangement joins TRBV12-3 or TRBV12-4 to TRBJ2-7, with TRBD1 matching over 7 bases. This CDR3 spans 13 amino acids. J was trimmed by 2 bases and V by 4 bases; bases with no gene match: 2. Here the CDR3 reads CASSSGQTYEQYF. The CDR3 DNA reads as TGTGCCAGCAGTTCGGGACAGACCTACGAGCAGTACTTC.

This clone was observed a single time. The chain joins TRBV14 to TRBJ2-7; D might be TRBD1 (6 bases). This CDR3 has 14 residues. V lost 0 bases to trimming and J lost 7 bases, with 13 bases between them. Germline assignment: CDR1 SGHDN and CDR2 FVKESK. In nucleotides, the CDR3 is TGTGCCAGCAGCCAAGAAAACAGGGAAAAGGAGCAGTACTTC. Its translation: CASSQENREKEQYF.

The V gene is TRBV19, the J gene TRBJ1-6, with D possibly TRBD1 on 5 matching bases. Per the germline V gene, CDR1 is LNHDA and CDR2 is SQIVND (reference sequence). This CDR3 contains 16 residues. Trimming left V 4 bases short and J 1 base short, with 11 bases between. The CDR3 loop reads CASSSAGRSYNSPLHF. DNA of the CDR3: TGTGCCAGTAGTAGCGCAGGGAGGTCCTATAATTCACCCCTCCACTTT. The variable domain in full, completed from reference TRBV19 and TRBJ1-6, reads DGGITQSPKYLFRKEGQNVTLSCEQNLNHDAMYWYRQDPGQGLRLIYYSQIVNDFQKGDIAEGYSVSREKKESFPLTVTSAQKNPTAFYLCASSSAGRSYNSPLHFGNGTRLTVT.

The chain couples TRBV7-2 to TRBJ2-3; 10 bases are a match to TRBD2. This CDR3 comprises 16 residues. V was pared by 1 base and J by 4 bases, with 5 bases of the junction left unmatched. Germline CDR1 SGHTA, CDR2 FQGNSA. The CDR3 loop is CASSLVGSGGPDTQYF. The CDR3 bases are TGTGCCAGCAGCTTAGTGGGTAGCGGGGGGCCAGATACGCAGTATTTT. The full variable domain, its missing parts supplied by reference TRBV7-2 and TRBJ2-3, is GAGVSQSPSNKVTEKGKDVELRCDPISGHTALYWYRQSLGQGLEFLIYFQGNSAPDKSGLPSDRFSAERTGGSVSTLTIQRTQQEDSAVYLCASSLVGSGGPDTQYFGPGTRLTVL.

The CDR3 protein is CASSQLLAGAYEQYF. For the CDR3, the DNA is TGCGCCAGCAGCCAACTCTTAGCGGGGGCCTACGAGCAGTACTTC. The chain links TRBV4-3 to TRBJ2-7, with 9 bases lining up with TRBD2. The CDR3 is 15 amino acids. Germline V lookup: CDR1 LGHNA, CDR2 YSLEER. Unmatched junction bases numbered 4, after V lost 2 bases and J lost 2 bases.

The gene calls are TRBV19 and TRBJ2-7; D might be TRBD2 (5 bases). In germline, CDR1 is LNHDA, CDR2 SQIVND (reference sequence). The length of the CDR3 is 15 residues. V lost 3 bases to trimming and J lost 5 bases, with 17 bases between them. CDR3 nucleotide sequence: TGTGCCAGTAGTATGGTCTCGGAGGTAGCCCACGAGCAGTACTTC. Translation: CASSMVSEVAHEQYF. The full variable domain, with the rest looked up from reference TRBV19 and TRBJ2-7, is DGGITQSPKYLFRKEGQNVTLSCEQNLNHDAMYWYRQDPGQGLRLIYYSQIVNDFQKGDIAEGYSVSREKKESFPLTVTSAQKNPTAFYLCASSMVSEVAHEQYFGPGTRLTVT.

The V and J genes are TRBV7-9 and TRBJ2-5; D remains ambiguous. The CDR3 loop spans 13 amino acids. V lost 4 bases and J lost 1, with 7 bases in between. CDR1 is SEHNR, CDR2 FQNEAQ, per germline (reference sequence). DNA for the CDR3: TGTGCCAGCAGCTCCCCGGGCCAAGAGACCCAGTACTTC. Translated, it gives CASSSPGQETQYF.

This clone came up a few times. V is TRBV6-1 and J is TRBJ1-1; a weak D match, TRBD1 (6 bases). CDR3 length: 15 amino acids. Germline V gene sequence: CDR1 MNHNS, CDR2 SASEGT. V was trimmed by 2 bases and J by 2 bases, leaving 12 bases between them. The DNA for the CDR3 is TGTGCCAGCAGTGAATTTAGCAGGGGAAACACTGAAGCTTTCTTT. Its protein product is CASSEFSRGNTEAFF.

A few counts support this clone. The chain recombines TRBV4-2 with TRBJ1-1; a weak D match, TRBD1 (6 bases). The CDR3 extends over 13 amino acids. Trimming left V 1 base short and J 7 bases short, with 10 bases between. Germline loops: CDR1 LGHNA, CDR2 YNFKEQ. This CDR3 is CASSQVSGVEAFF. The CDR3 DNA sequence: TGTGCCAGCAGCCAAGTTTCAGGGGTTGAAGCTTTCTTT.

This clone was detected only once. The chain is built from TRBV5-4 and TRBJ2-5, with a weak D call TRBD1 (5 bases). The V and J ends lost 4 bases and 5 bases respectively, with 12 bases between them. Germline CDR1 SGHNT, CDR2 YYREEE (reference sequence). The CDR3 totals 13 residues. The CDR3 is CASSLDTTETQYF. CDR3 nucleotide sequence: TGTGCCAGCAGCCTGGACACCACCGAGACCCAGTACTTC.

The chain joins TRBV18 to TRBJ1-6; 7 bases fit TRBD1. The germline V gene encodes CDR1 KGHSH and CDR2 LQKENI. V shed 3 bases and J 9 bases; nucleotides not matched to a gene: 8. The CDR3 spans 15 residues. The CDR3 protein is CASSPLGQESSPLHF. In nucleotides, the CDR3 is TGTGCCAGCTCACCTCTTGGACAGGAGAGTTCACCCCTCCACTTT.

The V call is TRBV10-3, the J call TRBJ2-7; 8 bases fit TRBD1. CDR3 length equals 15 residues. CDR1 is ENHRY, CDR2 SYGVKD, per germline. The V gene end was trimmed by 6 bases and the J gene end by 1 base; junction bases not matched to a gene: 8. The CDR3 here is CAIRRTGPGSYEQYF. CDR3 bases: TGTGCCATCAGACGGACAGGGCCGGGATCCTACGAGCAGTACTTC.

The CDR3 sequence is CASSQGQAGSEQYF. The CDR3 region has the DNA TGCGCCAGCAGCCAAGGGCAAGCGGGGAGCGAGCAGTACTTC. This chain joins TRBV4-1 and TRBJ2-7; 7 nucleotides align to TRBD2. The germline gives CDR1 MGHRA, CDR2 YSYEKL. This CDR3 is built from 14 residues. V lost 1 base and J lost 6; bases outside the gene matches: 6.

V is TRBV7-2 and J is TRBJ2-5, with TRBD2 matching over 11 bases. Germline V lookup: CDR1 SGHTA, CDR2 FQGNSA. The CDR3 loop spans 17 amino acids. With V trimmed by 3 bases and J by 5 bases, 11 bases remained unmatched. The CDR3 here is CASSLIAGGHVGETQYF. The CDR3 coding sequence is TGTGCCAGCAGCTTGATAGCGGGGGGGCACGTGGGGGAGACCCAGTACTTC.

With respect to this clone: Within the sample, other DNA sequences also encode this same CDR3. The chain uses TRBV10-3 and TRBJ2-2, with 9 bases lining up with TRBD1. The CDR3 loop spans 15 amino acids. Per the germline V gene, CDR1 is ENHRY and CDR2 is SYGVKD. V shed 6 bases and J 2 bases; nucleotides not matched to a gene: 4. CDR3 loop: CAISPGQGNTGELFF. The CDR3 DNA follows: TGTGCCATCAGCCCGGGACAGGGTAACACCGGGGAGCTGTTTTTT.

V usage is TRBV27 and J usage is TRBJ2-7, with TRBD2 as a possible D gene (7 bases). Trimming took 2 bases from V and 4 from J, leaving 15 bases between them. The CDR3 totals 15 residues. Germline lookup yields CDR1 MNHEY and CDR2 SMNVEV (reference sequence). CDR3 sequence (DNA): TGTGCCAGCAGTTTAGCGCCGGGGGGCATGTACGAGCAGTACTTC. Encoded protein: CASSLAPGGMYEQYF.

The genes are TRBV9 and TRBJ1-4; D may be TRBD1 (5 bases). V was clipped by 0 bases and J by 6 bases, with 15 bases between them. The germline CDR1 and CDR2 sequences are SGDLS and YYNGEE. The CDR3 is 16 residues long. CDR3 protein: CASSVGPRALDEKLFF. The DNA of the CDR3 is TGTGCCAGCAGCGTAGGGCCCAGGGCTCTGGATGAAAAACTGTTTTTT.

This rearrangement joins TRBV20-1 to TRBJ2-1, with a tentative D call TRBD2 (7 bases). V lost 3 bases and J 7 bases, leaving 19 bases between the germline ends. This CDR3 has 15 residues. Germline values: CDR1 DFQATT, CDR2 SNEGSKA (reference sequence). In DNA, the CDR3 is TGCAGTGCTAGTACCAGTGGGGGGGCCTTAAATGAGCAGTTCTTC. It specifies CSASTSGGALNEQFF.

The rearrangement links TRBV19 to TRBJ1-1; a possible D gene is TRBD1 (6 bases). The CDR3 sequence is 14 residues long. The germline gives CDR1 LNHDA, CDR2 SQIVND (reference sequence). V gave up 4 bases and J gave up 3 bases, with 12 bases separating them. CDR3 nucleotide sequence: TGTGCCAGTAGTAACAGGGCGGGGGACACTGAAGCTTTCTTT. It yields the protein CASSNRAGDTEAFF. Drawing the rest from reference TRBV19 and TRBJ1-1, the complete variable domain is DGGITQSPKYLFRKEGQNVTLSCEQNLNHDAMYWYRQDPGQGLRLIYYSQIVNDFQKGDIAEGYSVSREKKESFPLTVTSAQKNPTAFYLCASSNRAGDTEAFFGQGTRLTVV.

This chain uses TRBV3-1 (or the pseudogene TRBV3-2) with TRBJ2-3, with 9 bases aligning to TRBD2. The trim removed 0 bases at V and 1 base at J, leaving 5 bases unmatched. Germline V gene sequence: CDR1 LGHDT, CDR2 YNNKEL (reference sequence). The CDR3 is made up of 17 amino acids. The CDR3 DNA follows: TGTGCCAGCAGCCAAGATCTTGCTAGCGGGGGCACAGATACGCAGTATTTT. Residues: CASSQDLASGGTDTQYF.

V usage is TRBV7-9 and J usage is TRBJ2-2; a weak D match, TRBD1 (5 bases). The CDR3 length is 13 residues. V gave up 4 bases and J gave up 4 bases, with 7 bases separating them. CDR1 is SEHNR and CDR2 is FQNEAQ in the germline V gene (reference sequence). The CDR3 sequence: CASSSGSTGELFF. CDR3 bases: TGTGCCAGCAGCTCAGGGTCCACCGGGGAGCTGTTTTTT. The whole variable domain, remainder taken from reference TRBV7-9 and TRBJ2-2, is DTGVSQNPRHKITKRGQNVTFRCDPISEHNRLYWYRQTLGQGPEFLTYFQNEAQLEKSRLLSDRFSAERPKGSFSTLEIQRTEQGDSAMYLCASSSGSTGELFFGEGSRLTVL.

The V call is TRBV6-5, the J call TRBJ1-2; maybe TRBD1 (6 bases). This CDR3 is 12 amino acids long. The V end lost 6 bases, the J end lost 5 bases, and 10 bases lay between the germline ends. Germline-derived CDR1 and CDR2 are MNHEY and SVGAGI. As DNA, the CDR3 is TGTGCCAGCAGCGACAGGCTTTATGGCTACACCTTC. Translated: CASSDRLYGYTF.

The chain joins TRBV30 to TRBJ2-3, with a tentative D call TRBD1 (5 bases). CDR1 and CDR2 (germline): GTSNPN, SVGIG (reference sequence). The V and J ends lost 3 bases and 0 bases respectively, with 10 bases between them. The CDR3 sequence is 14 residues long. In nucleotides, the CDR3 is TGTGCCTGGAGCAGGGTCACTAGCACAGATACGCAGTATTTT. Residues: CAWSRVTSTDTQYF.

This chain links TRBV7-8 with TRBJ2-7; tentative D call: TRBD1 (5 bases). Germline loops: CDR1 SGHVS, CDR2 FQNEAQ. The V end was cut by 4 bases, the J end by 1 base, with 14 bases between. The CDR3 runs 15 residues. The CDR3 reads CASSSFPDISYEQYF. Here the CDR3 DNA reads TGTGCCAGCAGCTCCTTCCCGGACATTTCCTACGAGCAGTACTTC. Together with reference TRBV7-8 and TRBJ2-7, the CDR3 gives the full variable domain: GAGVSQSPRYKVAKRGQDVALRCDPISGHVSLFWYQQALGQGPEFLTYFQNEAQLDKSGLPSDRFFAERPEGSVSTLKIQRTQQEDSAVYLCASSSFPDISYEQYFGPGTRLTVT.

The chain links TRBV25-1 to TRBJ1-1; TRBD1 matches at 8 bases. Germline loops: CDR1 MGHDK, CDR2 SYGVNS. The CDR3 length is 14 residues. J lost 1 base, V lost 4 bases, and 2 bases had no gene match. The CDR3 protein is CASSGDRPNTEAFF. CDR3 coding DNA: TGTGCCAGCAGTGGGGACAGGCCGAACACTGAAGCTTTCTTT.

This clone was observed once. The chain combines TRBV5-1 with TRBJ2-3, with D possibly being TRBD2 (6 bases). Trimming cost V 0 bases and J 4 bases, with 9 bases left between them. The germline gives CDR1 SGHRS, CDR2 YFSETQ. This CDR3 is 14 amino acids long. This chain's CDR3 is CASSLEEGADTQYF. CDR3 DNA sequence: TGCGCCAGCAGCTTGGAGGAGGGAGCAGATACGCAGTATTTT.

The chain couples TRBV11-3 to TRBJ2-7; weak D call: TRBD2 (6 bases). CDR1 is SGHNT, CDR2 YENEEA, per germline. V was cut by 3 bases and J by 3 bases, with 12 bases left in between. This CDR3 contains 14 residues. CDR3 in DNA: TGTGCCAGCAGCTTGGGCCCGGAGGGCTACGAGCAGTACTTC. It encodes CASSLGPEGYEQYF.